A single sample gave rise to the 4 T cell receptor beta chains below, sequenced in a study of cytomegalovirus exposure and HLA in healthy donors. The PCR ran on 60 Vbeta and 13 Jbeta primers. TCRdb keeps only in-frame clones here, not all; method: immunoSEQ multiplex PCR. The listing records some 110,000 clones. Sequenced sample: PBMCs. The receptors originated from a young man in good health and CMV-seronegative.

The chain links TRBV6-5 to TRBJ1-4, with a possible D match to TRBD1 (5 bases). This CDR3 is built from 14 residues. With 0 bases removed from V and 7 bases from J, the gap between germline ends came to 9 bases. The germline CDR1 and CDR2 sequences are MNHEY and SVGAGI. The CDR3 DNA reads TGTGCCAGCAGTTACTCAGGGACTTCTGAAAAACTGTTTTTT. Its translation is CASSYSGTSEKLFF.

The chain recombines TRBV5-1 with TRBJ2-3; 11 bases align to TRBD2. The V and J ends lost 0 bases and 2 bases, in that order; junction bases with no gene match: 2. CDR1 SGHRS and CDR2 YFSETQ come from the germline V gene. The CDR3 length is 16 residues. The CDR3 nucleotides read TGCGCCAGCAGCTTGGCTAGCGGGGGGCCCACAGATACGCAGTATTTT. It encodes CASSLASGGPTDTQYF.

The rearrangement links TRBV18 to TRBJ2-3; 8 bases line up with TRBD1. The CDR3 loop spans 15 amino acids. The V segment lost 3 bases and the J segment 2 bases; nucleotides outside the gene matches: 4. Germline CDR1 KGHSH, CDR2 LQKENI. This CDR3 reads CASSPKDRVTDTQYF. CDR3 in DNA: TGTGCCAGCTCACCGAAGGACAGGGTCACAGATACGCAGTATTTT.

The chain employs TRBV6-4 and TRBJ2-3; TRBD1 matches 10 bases. CDR3 length equals 15 residues. Per the germline V gene, CDR1 is MRHNA and CDR2 is SNTAGT. J was trimmed by 3 bases and V by 6 bases; bases with no gene match: 6. The CDR3 DNA follows: TGTGCCAGCAGAGCGGGACAGGGGCGGACAGATACGCAGTATTTT. This codes for CASRAGQGRTDTQYF.